These T cell receptor beta chains were read from a single sample in a study of CD8 T cells in ankylosing spondylitis. TCRdb re-analysed the 5' RACE reads in MiXCR, keeping a single row per CDR3 protein. Among around 91,000 distinct CDR3 sequences, about 8.1% were seen once, and the ten largest hold about a third. Sequencing was performed on blood, either unsorted or a sorted T cell fraction (not recorded which). Receptors originate from a male donor with ankylosing spondylitis. The CDR3 runs from the conserved cysteine through the conserved F or W. D genes are given only for firm matches. A row's size may be missing; if present it is once, few, many or a size class.

J gene: TRBJ2-1; D gene: TRBD1; V gene: TRBV7-9; clone size: few; CDR3 DNA: TGTGCCAGCAGCCCAGGGGGCCCCAATGAGCAGTTCTTC; CDR3 protein: CASSPGGPNEQFF
J gene: TRBJ2-1; D gene: .; V gene: TRBV3-1; clone size: many; CDR3 DNA: TGTGCCAGCAGCCCCGGTTATGTGCAGTTCTTC; CDR3 protein: CASSPGYVQFF
J gene: TRBJ1-4; D gene: .; V gene: TRBV12-3/TRBV12-4; clone size: .; CDR3 DNA: TGTGCCAGCAGTCCGTCAGAGGACCCCTTTGAAAAACTGTTTTTT; CDR3 protein: CASSPSEDPFEKLFF
J gene: TRBJ1-1; D gene: .; V gene: TRBV20-1; clone size: many; CDR3 DNA: TGCAGTGCTAGAACTCCCCGACGGGGAAGGAGCACTGAAGCTTTCTTT; CDR3 protein: CSARTPRRGRSTEAFF
J gene: TRBJ2-1; D gene: TRBD2; V gene: TRBV9; clone size: .; CDR3 DNA: TGTGCCAGCAGCGGTACCGCAAGCGGGAGTTGGGATGAGCAGTTCTTC; CDR3 protein: CASSGTASGSWDEQFF
J gene: TRBJ2-1; D gene: TRBD2; V gene: TRBV3-1; clone size: many; CDR3 DNA: TGTGCCAGCAGCCACGGACTAGCGGGAGTTCTCAATGAGCAGTTCTTC; CDR3 protein: CASSHGLAGVLNEQFF
J gene: TRBJ2-1; D gene: TRBD1; V gene: TRBV5-4; clone size: few; CDR3 DNA: TGTGCCAGCAGCTTACAGGGGGCGAAAGATGAGCAGTTCTTC; CDR3 protein: CASSLQGAKDEQFF
J gene: TRBJ2-5; D gene: TRBD2; V gene: TRBV13; clone size: few; CDR3 DNA: TGTGCCAGCAGCTTAGCTAGCGGGAGGAAAGAGACCCAGTACTTC; CDR3 protein: CASSLASGRKETQYF
J gene: TRBJ2-3; D gene: TRBD2; V gene: TRBV19; clone size: .; CDR3 DNA: TGTGCCAGTAGTATGTCCCGGTTCGGTAGCGGGATGACGCAGTATTTT; CDR3 protein: CASSMSRFGSGMTQYF
J gene: TRBJ2-1; D gene: .; V gene: TRBV7-9; clone size: many; CDR3 DNA: TGTGCCAGCAGCTCCGGGTATGAGCAGTTCTTC; CDR3 protein: CASSSGYEQFF
J gene: TRBJ1-2; D gene: .; V gene: TRBV27; clone size: many; CDR3 DNA: TGTGCCAGCAGTTCGGACACACAAATTCAGGGCTACACCTTC; CDR3 protein: CASSSDTQIQGYTF
J gene: TRBJ1-2; D gene: .; V gene: TRBV13; clone size: many; CDR3 DNA: TGTGCCAGCAGCGCCGTCGGTCGAGGGGACCTAAACTATGGCTACACCTTC; CDR3 protein: CASSAVGRGDLNYGYTF
J gene: TRBJ2-7; D gene: .; V gene: TRBV20-1; clone size: many; CDR3 DNA: TGCAGTGCTAGCCCAGGGGAACGGGAGCAGTACTTC; CDR3 protein: CSASPGEREQYF
J gene: TRBJ2-2; D gene: TRBD1; V gene: TRBV18; clone size: .; CDR3 DNA: TGTGCCAGCTCACCAGGACAGGGCTACACCGGGGAGCTGTTTTTT; CDR3 protein: CASSPGQGYTGELFF
J gene: TRBJ2-2; D gene: .; V gene: TRBV5-1; clone size: many; CDR3 DNA: TGCGCCAGCAGCTTTGCCCCTCCGGGGCTGAGCACCGGGGAGCTGTTTTTT; CDR3 protein: CASSFAPPGLSTGELFF
J gene: TRBJ2-1; D gene: .; V gene: TRBV24-1; clone size: many; CDR3 DNA: TGTGCCACCAGTGGTAGCGTCAATTACGGTGAGCAGTTCTTC; CDR3 protein: CATSGSVNYGEQFF
J gene: TRBJ2-2; D gene: .; V gene: TRBV14; clone size: .; CDR3 DNA: TGTGCCAGCAGCCAAGATCTCACCGGGGAGCTGTTTTTT; CDR3 protein: CASSQDLTGELFF
J gene: TRBJ1-2; D gene: .; V gene: TRBV12-3/TRBV12-4; clone size: many; CDR3 DNA: TGTGCCAGCAGTCTGACAGCGTACTATGGCTACACCTTC; CDR3 protein: CASSLTAYYGYTF
J gene: TRBJ1-2; D gene: .; V gene: TRBV29-1; clone size: many; CDR3 DNA: TGCAGCGTTGAACGGACACAAGGGCCTGGCTACACCTTC; CDR3 protein: CSVERTQGPGYTF
J gene: TRBJ1-6; D gene: .; V gene: TRBV6-1; clone size: many; CDR3 DNA: TGTGCCAGCGGCCTCAGGGAGTTATCGGCAGGTTCACCCCTCCACTTT; CDR3 protein: CASGLRELSAGSPLHF
J gene: TRBJ2-3; D gene: .; V gene: TRBV27; clone size: .; CDR3 DNA: TGTGCCAGCAGTTTATCGCGGGATTGGCCAGATACGCAGTATTTT; CDR3 protein: CASSLSRDWPDTQYF
J gene: TRBJ2-1; D gene: .; V gene: TRBV9; clone size: few; CDR3 DNA: TGTGCCAGCAGCGTAGACGCGGGCCACTCCTACAATGAGCAGTTCTTC; CDR3 protein: CASSVDAGHSYNEQFF
J gene: TRBJ2-1; D gene: .; V gene: TRBV5-1; clone size: .; CDR3 DNA: TGCGCCAGCAGCTTGTATCGGGGGGAGCAGTTCTTC; CDR3 protein: CASSLYRGEQFF
J gene: TRBJ1-2; D gene: .; V gene: TRBV6-1; clone size: few; CDR3 DNA: TGTGCCAGCAGTGACCCCCATCCGGCCTATGGCTACACCTTC; CDR3 protein: CASSDPHPAYGYTF
J gene: TRBJ2-5; D gene: TRBD1; V gene: TRBV28; clone size: medium-sized; CDR3 DNA: TGTGCCAGCAGTTTCCTGACAGGGAAAGAGACCCAGTACTTC; CDR3 protein: CASSFLTGKETQYF
J gene: TRBJ2-1; D gene: .; V gene: TRBV29-1; clone size: many; CDR3 DNA: TGCAGCGTTGCAGGGATTAATGAGCAGTTCTTC; CDR3 protein: CSVAGINEQFF
J gene: TRBJ1-2; D gene: .; V gene: TRBV6-1; clone size: .; CDR3 DNA: TGTGCCAGCAGTGAAGGCTTAGTAAACTATGGCTACACCTTC; CDR3 protein: CASSEGLVNYGYTF
J gene: TRBJ2-7; D gene: .; V gene: TRBV20-1; clone size: many; CDR3 DNA: TGCAGTGCTAGAGATCCCGGACTTCTGTTATACGAGCAGTACTTC; CDR3 protein: CSARDPGLLLYEQYF
J gene: TRBJ1-1; D gene: .; V gene: TRBV7-9; clone size: .; CDR3 DNA: TGTGCCAGCAGCTTATACGGGGCCGTCTCTGAAGCTTTCTTT; CDR3 protein: CASSLYGAVSEAFF
J gene: TRBJ2-6; D gene: TRBD1; V gene: TRBV2; clone size: .; CDR3 DNA: TGTGCCAGCAGTGAATACCAGGGGGCGAGGGCCAACGTCCTGACTTTC; CDR3 protein: CASSEYQGARANVLTF
J gene: TRBJ1-5; D gene: .; V gene: TRBV7-9; clone size: few; CDR3 DNA: TGTGCCAGCAGCCGCACGGGGGGCGGGAATCAGCCCCAGCATTTT; CDR3 protein: CASSRTGGGNQPQHF
J gene: TRBJ1-5; D gene: TRBD1; V gene: TRBV19; clone size: many; CDR3 DNA: TGTGCCAGTAGTTCGAAACAGGGGTTTGGAAATCAGCCCCAGCATTTT; CDR3 protein: CASSSKQGFGNQPQHF
J gene: TRBJ2-7; D gene: TRBD2; V gene: TRBV13; clone size: many; CDR3 DNA: TGTGCCAGCAGCCCTTCGAGCGGGAGGTTATACGAGCAGTACTTC; CDR3 protein: CASSPSSGRLYEQYF
J gene: TRBJ2-7; D gene: .; V gene: TRBV5-1; clone size: many; CDR3 DNA: TGCGCCAGCAGAGGGGGACACCTCTCCTACGAGCAGTACTTC; CDR3 protein: CASRGGHLSYEQYF
J gene: TRBJ2-2; D gene: .; V gene: TRBV11-1; clone size: .; CDR3 DNA: TGTGCCAGCAGCTTAGGCACCGGGACACTCATCGGGGAGCTGTTTTTT; CDR3 protein: CASSLGTGTLIGELFF
J gene: TRBJ2-1; D gene: TRBD2; V gene: TRBV6-4; clone size: few; CDR3 DNA: TGTGCCAGCAGTCTCCTAGGACTAGCGGGAGATGAGCAGTTCTTC; CDR3 protein: CASSLLGLAGDEQFF
J gene: TRBJ1-4; D gene: .; V gene: TRBV4-2; clone size: once; CDR3 DNA: .; CDR3 protein: CASSQPHASNEKLFFF
J gene: TRBJ2-1; D gene: .; V gene: TRBV10-2; clone size: few; CDR3 DNA: TGCGCCAGCAGTGAAAGGGAGGACCTCCGCAATGAGCAGTTCTTC; CDR3 protein: CASSEREDLRNEQFF
J gene: TRBJ2-3; D gene: .; V gene: TRBV13; clone size: .; CDR3 DNA: TGTGCCAGCAGCGGGAGAGCGGAAACAGATACGCAGTATTTT; CDR3 protein: CASSGRAETDTQYF
J gene: TRBJ2-1; D gene: TRBD1; V gene: TRBV5-1; clone size: .; CDR3 DNA: TGCGCCAGCAGCTTGTCAGGGGGCGTCCGGGCGGAGCAGTTCTTC; CDR3 protein: CASSLSGGVRAEQFF
J gene: TRBJ2-1; D gene: .; V gene: TRBV20-1; clone size: many; CDR3 DNA: TGCAGTGCCTCGGGTCGGGAGCATTACGATGAGCAGTTCTTC; CDR3 protein: CSASGREHYDEQFF
J gene: TRBJ1-2; D gene: TRBD1; V gene: TRBV12-3/TRBV12-4; clone size: few; CDR3 DNA: TGTGCCAGCAGTTTATCAGGGGGCGACTATGGCTACACCTTC; CDR3 protein: CASSLSGGDYGYTF
J gene: TRBJ1-5; D gene: TRBD1; V gene: TRBV20-1; clone size: many; CDR3 DNA: TGCAGTGCTAGAGTGGACAGGGGGCATCAGCCCCAGCATTTT; CDR3 protein: CSARVDRGHQPQHF